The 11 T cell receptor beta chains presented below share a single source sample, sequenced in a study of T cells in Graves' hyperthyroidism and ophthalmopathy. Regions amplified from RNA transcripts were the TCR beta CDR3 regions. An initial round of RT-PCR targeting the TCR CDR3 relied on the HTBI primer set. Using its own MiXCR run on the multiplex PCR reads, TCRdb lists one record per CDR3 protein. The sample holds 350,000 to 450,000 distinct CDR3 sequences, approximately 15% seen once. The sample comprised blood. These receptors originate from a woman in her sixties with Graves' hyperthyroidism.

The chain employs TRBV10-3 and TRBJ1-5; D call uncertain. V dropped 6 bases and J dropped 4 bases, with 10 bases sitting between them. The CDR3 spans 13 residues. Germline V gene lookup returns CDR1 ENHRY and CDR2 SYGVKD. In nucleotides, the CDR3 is TGTGCCATCAGAGAGAACCAAAATCAGCCCCAGCATTTT. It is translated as CAIRENQNQPQHF.

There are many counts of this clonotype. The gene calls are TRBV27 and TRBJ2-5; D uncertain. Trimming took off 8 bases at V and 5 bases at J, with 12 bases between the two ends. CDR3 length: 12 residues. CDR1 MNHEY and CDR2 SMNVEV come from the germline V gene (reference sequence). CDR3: CASSRDGETQYF. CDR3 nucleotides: TGTGCCAGCTCCCGCGACGGGGAGACCCAGTACTTC.

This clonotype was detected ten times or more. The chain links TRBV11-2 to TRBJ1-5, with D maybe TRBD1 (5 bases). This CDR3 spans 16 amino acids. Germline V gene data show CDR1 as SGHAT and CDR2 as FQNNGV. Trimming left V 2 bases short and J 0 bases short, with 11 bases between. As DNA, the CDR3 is TGTGCCAGCAGCTTAATTGCAGGGCCTAGCAATCAGCCCCAGCATTTT. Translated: CASSLIAGPSNQPQHF.

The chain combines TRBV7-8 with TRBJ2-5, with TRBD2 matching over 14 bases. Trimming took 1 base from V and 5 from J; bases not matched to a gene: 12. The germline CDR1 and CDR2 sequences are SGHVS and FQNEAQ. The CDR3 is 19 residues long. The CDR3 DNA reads TGTGCCAGCAGCTTAGACGTGGGACTAGCGGGAGCGCGGTATGAGACCCAGTACTTC. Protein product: CASSLDVGLAGARYETQYF.

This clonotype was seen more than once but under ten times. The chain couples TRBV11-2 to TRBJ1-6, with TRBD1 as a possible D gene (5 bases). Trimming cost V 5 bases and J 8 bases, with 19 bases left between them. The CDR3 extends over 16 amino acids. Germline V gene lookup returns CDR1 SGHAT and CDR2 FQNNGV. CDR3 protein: CASSHVMGGIDSPLHF. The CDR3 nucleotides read TGTGCCAGCAGCCACGTCATGGGGGGGATTGATTCACCCCTCCACTTT.

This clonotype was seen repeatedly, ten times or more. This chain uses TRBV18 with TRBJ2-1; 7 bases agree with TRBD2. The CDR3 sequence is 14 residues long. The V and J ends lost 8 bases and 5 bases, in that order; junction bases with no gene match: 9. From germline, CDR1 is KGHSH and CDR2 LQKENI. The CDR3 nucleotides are TGTGCCAGCCTAGCGGCGGGTACAGACAATGAGCAGTTCTTC. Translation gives CASLAAGTDNEQFF.

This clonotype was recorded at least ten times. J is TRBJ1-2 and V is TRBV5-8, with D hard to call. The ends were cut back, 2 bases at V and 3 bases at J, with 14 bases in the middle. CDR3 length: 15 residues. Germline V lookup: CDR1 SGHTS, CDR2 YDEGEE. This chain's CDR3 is CASSFSQYSYYGYTF. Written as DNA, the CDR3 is TGTGCCAGCAGCTTCTCCCAGTACTCCTACTATGGCTACACCTTC.

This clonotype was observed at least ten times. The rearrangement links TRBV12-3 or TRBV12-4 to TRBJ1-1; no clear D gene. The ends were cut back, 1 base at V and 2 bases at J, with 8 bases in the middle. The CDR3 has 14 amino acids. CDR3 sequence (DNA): TGTGCCAGCAGTTTAGGAGTCCAAAACACTGAAGCTTTCTTT. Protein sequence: CASSLGVQNTEAFF.

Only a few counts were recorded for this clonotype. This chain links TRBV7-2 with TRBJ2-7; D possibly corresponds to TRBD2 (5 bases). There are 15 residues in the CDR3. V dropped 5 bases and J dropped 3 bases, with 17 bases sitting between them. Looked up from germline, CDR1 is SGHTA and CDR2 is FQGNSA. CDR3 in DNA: TGTGCCAGCAGCCCCGTCGGAGGAGGTCTCTACGAGCAGTACTTC. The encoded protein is CASSPVGGGLYEQYF.

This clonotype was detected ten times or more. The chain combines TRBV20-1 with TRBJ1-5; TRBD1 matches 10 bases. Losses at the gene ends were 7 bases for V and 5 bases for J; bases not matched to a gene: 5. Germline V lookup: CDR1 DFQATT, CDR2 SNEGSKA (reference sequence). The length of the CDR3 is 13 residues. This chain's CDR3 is CSVRDRGDQPQHF. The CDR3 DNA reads TGCAGTGTTAGGGACAGGGGTGATCAGCCCCAGCATTTT.

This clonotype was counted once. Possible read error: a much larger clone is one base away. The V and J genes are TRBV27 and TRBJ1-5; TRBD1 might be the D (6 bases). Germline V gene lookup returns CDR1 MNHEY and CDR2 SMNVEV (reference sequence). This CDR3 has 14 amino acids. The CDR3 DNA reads TGTGCCAGCAGTTTAGGGGGCAGGGATCAGCTCCAGCATTTT. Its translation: CASSLGGRDQLQHF.